The 3 T cell receptor beta chains below all came from one sample that was sequenced in a study of CD8 T cells in ankylosing spondylitis (dated by TCRdb to 2015 to 2018). Libraries were constructed by 5' RACE. Sequencing relied on an Illumina MiSeq. TCRdb took the public reads, trimmed them with fastp at Q25, ran MiXCR for clone calling and kept in-frame beta chains. Identical CDR3 protein sequences are pooled into one entry, listed with their most common genes and DNA. The sample includes 25,000 or so distinct CDR3 sequences, with 7.9% observed a single time. Just under 30% of the sample belongs to the ten largest clones. Source material: blood. The receptors stem from a male donor with ankylosing spondylitis or in good health (not recorded which).

The chain has TRBV20-1 and TRBJ2-1, with 12 nucleotides matching TRBD2. Unmatched junction bases numbered 4, after V lost 1 base and J lost 3 bases. The CDR3 sequence is 16 residues long. CDR1 and CDR2 (germline): DFQATT, SNEGSKA (reference sequence). CDR3 DNA sequence: TGCAGTGCTAGAGGACTAGCGGGAGCGGGCTACAATGAGCAGTTCTTC. This encodes CSARGLAGAGYNEQFF.

The V call is TRBV12-3 or TRBV12-4, the J call TRBJ1-6; D remains unclear. V lost 5 bases, J lost 7 bases, and 6 bases lay in between. The CDR3 loop spans 12 amino acids. The CDR3: CASSEMNSPLHF. The DNA for the CDR3 is TGTGCCAGCAGTGAGATGAATTCACCCCTCCACTTT.

This clonotype showed up many times. The rearrangement uses TRBV5-1 and TRBJ2-7; TRBD1 matches 10 bases. The CDR3 loop spans 15 amino acids. J lost 7 bases, V lost 3 bases, and 10 bases had no gene match. Germline CDR1 is SGHRS and CDR2 is YFSETQ. The CDR3 DNA sequence: TGCGCCAGCAGCTGGGCCCGACAGGGGGCGGGGGAGCAGTACTTC. Translated, it gives CASSWARQGAGEQYF.